This is a list of T cell receptor beta chains from one sample in a study of cytomegalovirus exposure and HLA in healthy donors. TCRdb's copy holds only in-frame clones and misses some; the assay was immunoSEQ multiplex PCR. Counted here are 130,000 or so clones, roughly 70% occurring once; the ten biggest clones make up more than 6%. The sequenced sample consisted of PBMCs. The receptor set was obtained from a man aged 35-49 years in good health and CMV-seropositive. CDR3s include the opening cysteine and the closing phenylalanine or tryptophan. Each record gives: clone size, V gene, D gene, J gene, CDR3 DNA, CDR3 protein. D genes are given only for firm matches. Size values are once, few and many counts, or a class for expanded clones, and some rows have none.

size: -; V: TRBV6-1; D: TRBD1; J: TRBJ1-5; DNA: TGTGCCAGCAGCCCGGGGGACAGGAGCAATCAGCCCCAGCATTTT; CDR3: CASSPGDRSNQPQHF
size: -; V: TRBV27; D: -; J: TRBJ2-3; DNA: TGTGCCAGCAGTTCCAGGGTGTTTACAGATACGCAGTATTTT; CDR3: CASSSRVFTDTQYF
size: -; V: TRBV5-4; D: TRBD1; J: TRBJ1-2; DNA: TGTGCCAGCAGACAGGGGGGATTTAACTATGGCTACACCTTC; CDR3: CASRQGGFNYGYTF
size: once; V: TRBV6-6; D: TRBD2; J: TRBJ2-7; DNA: TGTGCCAGCAGCTACCCTAGCGGGGGTTCCTACGAGCAGTACTTC; CDR3: CASSYPSGGSYEQYF
size: -; V: TRBV30; D: -; J: TRBJ2-3; DNA: TGTGCCTGGAACAAACAGCTCACAGATACGCAGTATTTT; CDR3: CAWNKQLTDTQYF
size: -; V: TRBV2; D: TRBD1; J: TRBJ2-2; DNA: TGTGCCAGCAGAGCGGGACAGGGGAAAACCGGGGAGCTGTTTTTT; CDR3: CASRAGQGKTGELFF
size: -; V: TRBV7-6; D: -; J: TRBJ2-2; DNA: TGTGCCAGCAGCTTACGGGATCCAACCGGGGAGCTGTTTTTT; CDR3: CASSLRDPTGELFF
size: -; V: TRBV6-5; D: -; J: TRBJ1-5; DNA: TGTGCCAGCAGTTACTCGGCAGGCAGCAATCAGCCCCAGCATTTT; CDR3: CASSYSAGSNQPQHF
size: -; V: TRBV14; D: -; J: TRBJ2-2; DNA: TGTGCCAGCAGCCGGACGGGAAGTACTCCTAACACCGGGGAGCTGTTTTTT; CDR3: CASSRTGSTPNTGELFF
size: -; V: TRBV7-2; D: TRBD1; J: TRBJ2-3; DNA: TGTGCCAGCAGCACCGGACAGGGGAGCACAGATACGCAGTATTTT; CDR3: CASSTGQGSTDTQYF
size: -; V: TRBV7-2; D: -; J: TRBJ2-1; DNA: TGTGCCAGCAGCCCCTGGTATTCGGAGTCGGCAGGGCTGAATGAGCAGTTCTTC; CDR3: CASSPWYSESAGLNEQFF
size: -; V: TRBV19; D: TRBD2; J: TRBJ2-5; DNA: TGTGCCAGTAGTTCGGCGGGGGGGCTCCGTAAGACCCAGTACTTC; CDR3: CASSSAGGLRKTQYF
size: -; V: TRBV11-2; D: TRBD2; J: TRBJ2-7; DNA: TGTGCCAGCAGCAGGACTAGCGGGGGGGCAGGGGGCTCCTACGAGCAGTACTTC; CDR3: CASSRTSGGAGGSYEQYF
size: -; V: TRBV18; D: TRBD1; J: TRBJ1-1; DNA: TGTGCCAGCTCACCACCCGGACAGGGAGGCACTGAAGCTTTCTTT; CDR3: CASSPPGQGGTEAFF
size: -; V: TRBV5-1; D: TRBD1; J: TRBJ1-4; DNA: TGCGCCAGCAGCTCGACCGGGACAGGGAATGAAAAACTGTTTTTT; CDR3: CASSSTGTGNEKLFF
size: -; V: TRBV28; D: -; J: TRBJ1-6; DNA: TGTGCCAGCTATGCCTTCCCAGCGGGGAAAAAGAATTCACCCCTCCACTTT; CDR3: CASYAFPAGKKNSPLHF
size: -; V: TRBV5-1; D: -; J: TRBJ2-3; DNA: TGCGCCAGCAGCGCCGGGGGGCGGGGGCCTAGCACAGATACGCAGTATTTT; CDR3: CASSAGGRGPSTDTQYF
size: once; V: TRBV5-4; D: -; J: TRBJ2-1; DNA: TGTGCCAGCAGCTCCGGGATTGGCAATGAGCAGTTCTTC; CDR3: CASSSGIGNEQFF
size: -; V: TRBV5-1; D: TRBD1; J: TRBJ1-2; DNA: TGCGCCAGCAGCCGCGGGACAGGGGGTGACTATGGCTACACCTTC; CDR3: CASSRGTGGDYGYTF
size: -; V: TRBV5-1; D: -; J: TRBJ1-2; DNA: TGCGCCAGCTTTGGGCCCGCAGGGTCTAACTATGGCTACACCTTC; CDR3: CASFGPAGSNYGYTF
size: -; V: TRBV6-1; D: -; J: TRBJ1-5; DNA: TGTGCCAGCAGTGAAGTCCGTCAGCCCCAGCATTTT; CDR3: CASSEVRQPQHF
size: -; V: TRBV10-3; D: TRBD2; J: TRBJ2-1; DNA: TGTGCCATCAGTGAGCCGGGCGGGAGCGGGACCTACAATGAGCAGTTCTTC; CDR3: CAISEPGGSGTYNEQFF
size: -; V: TRBV5-8; D: TRBD2; J: TRBJ2-5; DNA: TGTGCCAGCAGCTTACTAGCGTTAAAAGAGACCCAGTACTTC; CDR3: CASSLLALKETQYF
size: few; V: TRBV5-1; D: TRBD2; J: TRBJ2-1; DNA: TGCGCCAGCAATCTAGCGGACAATGAGCAGTTCTTC; CDR3: CASNLADNEQFF
size: -; V: TRBV15; D: TRBD2; J: TRBJ2-1; DNA: TGTGCCACCAGCAGACTAGCGGACACCTTGCAGTTCTTC; CDR3: CATSRLADTLQFF
size: once; V: TRBV5-4; D: -; J: TRBJ1-2; DNA: TGTGCCAGCAGTCCGACAATCCGCGATGGCTACACCTTC; CDR3: CASSPTIRDGYTF